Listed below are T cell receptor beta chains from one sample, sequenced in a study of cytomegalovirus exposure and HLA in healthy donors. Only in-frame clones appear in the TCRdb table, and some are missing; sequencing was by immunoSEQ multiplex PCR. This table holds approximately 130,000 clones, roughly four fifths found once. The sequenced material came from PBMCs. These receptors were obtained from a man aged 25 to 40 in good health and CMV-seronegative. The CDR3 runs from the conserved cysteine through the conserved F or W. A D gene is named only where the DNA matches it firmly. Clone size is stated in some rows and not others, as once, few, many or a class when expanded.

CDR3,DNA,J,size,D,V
CASSPRRGGTAIYGYTF,TGTGCCAGCAGTCCTCGGCGGGGAGGCACGGCGATCTATGGCTACACCTTC,TRBJ1-2,NA,NA,TRBV5-4
CASSPNYNEQFF,TGTGCCAGCAGCCCTAACTACAATGAGCAGTTCTTC,TRBJ2-1,NA,NA,TRBV2
CASSPSQRELSYEQYF,TGCGCCAGCAGCCCGAGCCAGCGGGAGCTCTCCTACGAGCAGTACTTC,TRBJ2-7,NA,TRBD2,TRBV5-1
CSVGQDRGEQFF,TGCAGCGTTGGGCAGGATCGGGGTGAGCAGTTCTTC,TRBJ2-1,few,NA,TRBV29-1
CAWRELADSYEQYF,TGTGCCTGGAGAGAGCTAGCGGACTCCTACGAGCAGTACTTC,TRBJ2-7,NA,TRBD2,TRBV30
CASSPWTGAYNEQFF,TGTGCCAGCAGCCCGTGGACAGGGGCCTACAATGAGCAGTTCTTC,TRBJ2-1,NA,TRBD1,TRBV14
CASSSGTLETQYF,TGTGCCAGCAGTTCCGGGACTCTTGAGACCCAGTACTTC,TRBJ2-5,NA,NA,TRBV6-6
CAWSVRGNTEAFF,TGTGCCTGGAGTGTGCGTGGGAACACTGAAGCTTTCTTT,TRBJ1-1,few,NA,TRBV30
CASFSNYGYTF,TGTGCCAGCTTCAGTAACTATGGCTACACCTTC,TRBJ1-2,NA,NA,TRBV27
CASRNRGRLQETQYF,TGTGCCAGCAGGAACAGGGGGCGGCTCCAAGAGACCCAGTACTTC,TRBJ2-5,NA,TRBD1,TRBV7-8
CASSLDRDSGYTF,TGTGCCAGCAGCTTAGACAGAGACTCTGGCTACACCTTC,TRBJ1-2,NA,NA,TRBV7-3
CASSLGQGLLYEQYF,TGCGCCAGCAGCTTGGGACAGGGGCTTTTGTACGAGCAGTACTTC,TRBJ2-7,NA,TRBD1,TRBV5-1